A single sample gave rise to the 30 T cell receptor beta chains below, sequenced in a study of Graves' ophthalmopathy and Graves' hyperthyroidism. For repertoire sequencing, the TCR beta CDR3 regions were amplified from RNA transcripts. Following a first-round RT-PCR that used HTBI primers, a second-round multiplex PCR was carried out. TCRdb itself ran the multiplex PCR reads through MiXCR, one entry per CDR3 protein. The data hold hundreds of thousands of distinct CDR3 sequences, with 45% observed a single time. Input material: peripheral blood. The receptors were gathered from an adult man with Graves' ophthalmopathy.

The chain has TRBV10-2 and TRBJ1-2; 7 nucleotides agree with TRBD1. The germline V gene has CDR1 WSHSY and CDR2 SAAADI. The CDR3 is 14 amino acids. Germline trimming cut 0 bases from V and 14 bases from J; bases unmatched to any gene: 12. Here the CDR3 DNA reads TGCGCCAGCAGTGAGTCGGACCGGACAGCCAGGGGGACCTTC. Its protein product is CASSESDRTARGTF.

The chain carries TRBV5-8 and TRBJ1-5; D uncertain. Germline V gives CDR1 SGHTS, CDR2 YDEGEE. The CDR3 length is 13 residues. Deletions cut 0 bases from V and 14 bases from J, with 15 bases between. The CDR3 loop reads CASSLAYSSYEHF. In DNA, the CDR3 is TGTGCCAGCAGCTTGGCATACAGTAGCTACGAGCATTTT.

In the case of this clonotype: Given a much more abundant clone one base away, this may be a read error. The chain employs TRBV29-1 and TRBJ1-2; maybe TRBD1 (5 bases). Deletions cut 6 bases from V and 0 bases from J, with 8 bases between. This CDR3 comprises 12 residues. Germline assignment: CDR1 SQVTM and CDR2 ANQGSEA. The CDR3 DNA follows: TGCAGCGTGGGGGTTTCTAACTATGGCTACACCTTC. It is translated as CSVGVSNYGYTF. Complete variable domain (other parts from reference TRBV29-1 and TRBJ1-2): SAVISQKPSRDICQRGTSLTIQCQVDSQVTMMFWYRQQPGQSLTLIATANQGSEATYESGFVIDKFPISRPNLTFSTLTVSNMSPEDSSIYLCSVGVSNYGYTFGSGTRLTVV.

At least ten counts were recorded for this clonotype. The genes are TRBV29-1 and TRBJ1-3, with D hard to call. The CDR3 covers 11 residues. Trimming pared 5 bases from V and 0 bases from J, leaving 2 bases between. CDR1 SQVTM and CDR2 ANQGSEA come from the germline V gene. The CDR3 reads CSVPSGNTIYF. In DNA form, the CDR3 reads TGCAGCGTTCCCTCTGGAAACACCATATATTTT.

A few counts support this clonotype. The V gene is TRBV2, the J gene TRBJ2-2; D may be TRBD2 (6 bases). The germline CDR1 and CDR2 sequences are SNHLY and FYNNEI. V was clipped by 8 bases and J by 6 bases, with 16 bases between them. The CDR3 is 14 amino acids. CDR3 protein: CASHPSDGAGELFF. In DNA form, the CDR3 reads TGTGCCAGCCATCCTAGCGATGGCGCCGGGGAGCTGTTTTTT.

The chain employs TRBV5-1 and TRBJ2-6; D might be TRBD1 (6 bases). The CDR3 length is 18 residues. Trimming removed 2 bases at V and 0 bases at J, with 15 bases between. The V gene's germline CDR1 is SGHRS and CDR2 YFSETQ. Here the CDR3 reads CASSFSTGISSGANVLTF. The CDR3 DNA reads TGCGCCAGCAGCTTCTCGACAGGCATAAGCTCTGGGGCCAACGTCCTGACTTTC.

Comments on this clonotype: At one boundary the junction diverges from the germline segment, which might be a read error. The chain employs TRBV10-3 and TRBJ2-7; 9 bases align to TRBD2. The CDR3 consists of 16 residues. Looked up from germline, CDR1 is ENHRY and CDR2 is SYGVKD. In DNA form, the CDR3 reads TGTGCCAGCAGTTGGATTCTGGCGGGAGGGCCGTACGAGCAGTACTTC. The encoded protein is CASSWILAGGPYEQYF.

The gene calls are TRBV7-2 and TRBJ1-6, with a weak D call TRBD1 (6 bases). The CDR3 extends over 15 amino acids. Germline loops: CDR1 SGHTA, CDR2 FQGNSA. Trimming cost V 5 bases and J 6 bases, with 14 bases left between them. As DNA, the CDR3 is TGTGCCAGCAGCCCTCTGGACAGACTTAATTCACCCCTCCACTTT. Protein sequence: CASSPLDRLNSPLHF. The variable domain in full, completed from reference TRBV7-2 and TRBJ1-6, reads GAGVSQSPSNKVTEKGKDVELRCDPISGHTALYWYRQSLGQGLEFLIYFQGNSAPDKSGLPSDRFSAERTGGSVSTLTIQRTQQEDSAVYLCASSPLDRLNSPLHFGNGTRLTVT.

The rearrangement links TRBV19 to TRBJ2-2; D unresolved. Germline values: CDR1 LNHDA, CDR2 SQIVND (reference sequence). The CDR3 extends over 14 amino acids. V was clipped by 7 bases and J by 2 bases, with 11 bases between them. The CDR3 nucleotides read TGTGCCAGTATAGGACCCCTCAACACCGGGGAGCTGTTTTTT. Translated: CASIGPLNTGELFF.

This chain uses TRBV12-3 or TRBV12-4 with TRBJ2-7; D may be TRBD2 (5 bases). The DNA end lines up better with TRBJ2-1; the J call may be wrong. CDR3 size: 14 residues. CDR3 bases: TGTGCCAGCAGTTTGGGAGAACCGTACAATGAGCAGTTCTTC. Translating gives CASSLGEPYNEQFF.

In this sample, this clonotype turned up a few times. The chain has TRBV28 and TRBJ2-5, with 8 bases fitting TRBD1. The CDR3 runs 16 residues. CDR1 is MDHEN, CDR2 SYDVKM, per germline. Trimming cost V 5 bases and J 0 bases; bases outside gene matches: 8. CDR3 in amino acids: CASSLRTGPNQETQYF. The CDR3 DNA follows: TGTGCCAGCAGTCTACGGACAGGGCCCAACCAAGAGACCCAGTACTTC.

The chain employs TRBV12-3 or TRBV12-4 and TRBJ2-2, with 10 bases that match TRBD2. The CDR3 spans 16 residues. J gave up 5 bases and V 5 bases, and 8 bases lay outside the gene matches. The CDR3 nucleotides are TGTGCCAGCAGTCCCCTAGCGGGAGAATTTACCGGGGAGCTGTTTTTT. Encoded protein: CASSPLAGEFTGELFF.

The chain recombines TRBV19 with TRBJ2-7; 11 nucleotides line up with TRBD2. Germline V CDR1 and CDR2: LNHDA, SQIVND (reference sequence). The CDR3 extends over 15 amino acids. J lost 2 bases, V lost 6 bases, and 6 bases had no gene match. CDR3 amino acids: CASRNGLAGTYEQYF. The CDR3 region has the DNA TGTGCCAGTAGAAACGGACTAGCGGGCACCTACGAGCAGTACTTC.

This clonotype was detected ten times or more. This chain joins TRBV29-1 and TRBJ2-5; possible D gene TRBD1, 5 bases. The germline V and J ends were trimmed by 0 bases and 7 bases, with 15 bases remaining between them. Germline V gene sequence: CDR1 SQVTM, CDR2 ANQGSEA. CDR3 length: 14 residues. In nucleotides, the CDR3 is TGCAGCGTTGAAGATCGTCGTCAGGGTGTGACCCAGTACTTC. This encodes CSVEDRRQGVTQYF. Based on the CDR3 plus reference TRBV29-1 and TRBJ2-5, the full variable domain is SAVISQKPSRDICQRGTSLTIQCQVDSQVTMMFWYRQQPGQSLTLIATANQGSEATYESGFVIDKFPISRPNLTFSTLTVSNMSPEDSSIYLCSVEDRRQGVTQYFGPGTRLLVL.

This clonotype was recorded many times. This chain connects TRBV29-1 to TRBJ2-7; 7 bases are a match to TRBD2. The V segment lost 4 bases and the J segment 7 bases; nucleotides outside the gene matches: 7. In germline, CDR1 is SQVTM, CDR2 ANQGSEA. CDR3 size: 12 residues. The CDR3 DNA is TGCAGCGTTGTAGTTTTGGGGGGGGAGCAGTACTTC. Its translation: CSVVVLGGEQYF.

The J gene is TRBJ2-7, the V gene TRBV7-6; D assignment may be TRBD1 or TRBD2 (6 bases each). Germline V gene sequence: CDR1 SGHVS, CDR2 FNYEAQ. Deletions cut 4 bases from V and 1 base from J, with 11 bases between. The CDR3 contains 14 residues. For the CDR3, the DNA is TGTGCCAGCAGCTCCTGGGGGGCGTCCTACGAGCAGTACTTC. As protein: CASSSWGASYEQYF.

V usage is TRBV20-1 and J usage is TRBJ2-5; 9 bases map to TRBD2. CDR1 and CDR2 from the germline V gene are DFQATT and SNEGSKA (reference sequence). The V gene end was trimmed by 3 bases and the J gene end by 7 bases; junction bases not matched to a gene: 18. The CDR3 is made up of 17 amino acids. The CDR3 DNA follows: TGCAGTGCTAGTTTGGCTAGCGGGGCGGCCTCCGCAGGGACCCAGTACTTC. This encodes CSASLASGAASAGTQYF.

The rearrangement links TRBV7-9 to TRBJ2-7; D call uncertain. V was cut by 4 bases and J by 2 bases, with 15 bases left in between. Germline V gene data show CDR1 as SEHNR and CDR2 as FQNEAQ (reference sequence). The CDR3 totals 15 residues. CDR3 DNA: TGTGCCAGCAGCTACCTGTCGGGCCTAACCTACGAGCAGTACTTC. Protein: CASSYLSGLTYEQYF.

The V call is TRBV7-9, the J call TRBJ2-7, with no clear D. Germline CDR1 SEHNR, CDR2 FQNEAQ (reference sequence). The length of the CDR3 is 16 residues. The V end was cut by 1 base, the J end by 3 bases, with 16 bases between. In DNA, the CDR3 is TGTGCCAGCAGCTTAGTCAGGTTCAGCTATAACTACGAGCAGTACTTC. As protein: CASSLVRFSYNYEQYF. The whole variable domain, remainder taken from reference TRBV7-9 and TRBJ2-7, is DTGVSQNPRHKITKRGQNVTFRCDPISEHNRLYWYRQTLGQGPEFLTYFQNEAQLEKSRLLSDRFSAERPKGSFSTLEIQRTEQGDSAMYLCASSLVRFSYNYEQYFGPGTRLTVT.

This clonotype was seen repeatedly, ten times or more. The V gene is TRBV25-1, the J gene TRBJ1-3; D unclear. Germline CDR1 MGHDK, CDR2 SYGVNS. The CDR3 has 17 residues. Trimming took off 0 bases at V and 0 bases at J, with 12 bases between the two ends. The CDR3 reads CASSEYLGSSSGNTIYF. In nucleotides, the CDR3 is TGTGCCAGCAGTGAATATCTGGGCTCGAGCTCTGGAAACACCATATATTTT.

The rearrangement joins TRBV29-1 to TRBJ1-2, with 8 bases that match TRBD1. V was clipped by 8 bases and J by 7 bases; unmatched bases: 12. CDR3 length: 13 residues. Germline CDR1 and CDR2: SQVTM and ANQGSEA. The CDR3 region has the DNA TGCAGCAGTTTAGCGACAGGGGCTGGTGGCTACACCTTC. It specifies CSSLATGAGGYTF.

V is TRBV20-1 and J is TRBJ2-7; D gene ambiguous. CDR3 length: 12 residues. Trimming shortened V by 8 bases and J by 7 bases, and 18 bases separated the two germline ends. Germline-derived CDR1 and CDR2 are DFQATT and SNEGSKA (reference sequence). CDR3 sequence: CSYSGSLGEQYF. The CDR3 DNA reads TGCAGTTACTCGGGCAGCCTCGGTGAGCAGTACTTC.

V and J are TRBV19 and TRBJ2-5, with 7 bases identical to TRBD2. Germline-derived CDR1 and CDR2 are LNHDA and SQIVND (reference sequence). This CDR3 is built from 14 residues. Trimming at V came to 2 bases and at J to 2 bases, leaving 2 bases not matched to a gene. CDR3 sequence: CASSIRLAQETQYF. The CDR3 DNA is TGTGCCAGTAGTATAAGACTAGCACAAGAGACCCAGTACTTC.

This clonotype turned up a few times. V and J are TRBV5-6 and TRBJ2-7; perhaps TRBD2 as D (6 bases). Germline V gene lookup returns CDR1 SGHDT and CDR2 YYEEEE. The CDR3 totals 16 residues. V was trimmed by 4 bases and J by 3 bases, leaving 20 bases between them. CDR3 region: CASSLGRRDGLYEQYF. The CDR3 coding sequence is TGTGCCAGCAGCCTGGGCAGGAGGGACGGCCTCTACGAGCAGTACTTC.

The table lists this clonotype with many counts. The rearrangement joins TRBV7-9 to TRBJ1-2; D unclear. Trimming cost V 5 bases and J 4 bases, with 20 bases left between them. The germline V gene has CDR1 SEHNR and CDR2 FQNEAQ (reference sequence). The CDR3 length is 16 residues. In DNA, the CDR3 is TGTGCCAGCAGCCCCAACACGGGAGCCCGGCGCTATGGCTACACCTTC. Amino acid sequence: CASSPNTGARRYGYTF.

V usage is TRBV11-2 and J usage is TRBJ1-6, with no clear D. Germline V CDR1 and CDR2: SGHAT, FQNNGV. Trimming took 1 base from V and 8 from J, leaving 6 bases between them. The CDR3 loop spans 13 amino acids. The DNA of the CDR3 is TGTGCCAGCAGCTTAGGTGGGGATTCACCCCTCCACTTT. Residues: CASSLGGDSPLHF.

The table lists this clonotype with a few counts. This chain joins TRBV5-1 and TRBJ1-2; 11 bases line up with TRBD1. Trimming at V came to 4 bases and at J to 8 bases, leaving 10 bases not matched to a gene. The CDR3 has 15 amino acids. From germline, CDR1 is SGHRS and CDR2 YFSETQ. CDR3 DNA sequence: TGCGCCAGCAGCCCCGGACAGGGGGCGACTTGGGGCTACACCTTC. Translated, it gives CASSPGQGATWGYTF.

The chain recombines TRBV5-1 with TRBJ1-1; D is possibly TRBD1 (5 bases). V lost 1 base and J lost 0, with 7 bases in between. Germline CDR1 is SGHRS and CDR2 is YFSETQ. This CDR3 has 14 residues. CDR3: CASSLPGVNTEAFF. The CDR3 bases are TGCGCCAGCAGCTTGCCGGGGGTGAACACTGAAGCTTTCTTT.

The chain is built from TRBV5-1 and TRBJ1-2; 8 nucleotides match TRBD1. Per the germline V gene, CDR1 is SGHRS and CDR2 is YFSETQ. The ends lost 3 bases at V and 4 bases at J; junction bases unmatched: 5. The CDR3 loop spans 14 amino acids. Written as DNA, the CDR3 is TGCGCCAGCAGCTCACAGGGGGGTAGCTATGGCTACACCTTC. This sequence encodes CASSSQGGSYGYTF.

The V call is TRBV7-9, the J call TRBJ2-7; D remains unclear. Per germline, CDR1 SEHNR and CDR2 FQNEAQ (reference sequence). Trimming left V 4 bases short and J 3 bases short, with 10 bases between. The CDR3 runs 13 residues. CDR3 DNA sequence: TGTGCCAGCAGCTCGGCCGGCAGCTACGAGCAGTACTTC. Protein: CASSSAGSYEQYF.